This TCR beta chain was recorded in a study of blood T cell repertoires in COVID-19 (dated by TCRdb to the early 2020s). Looking at the study overall: Samples from collaborators originated in the United States, Italy and Spain and spanned both the acute and convalescent phases of COVID-19. The prospective study material was composed of cDNA or gDNA derived from T cells, B-cell-depleted T cells, or PBMCs. The dataset comprised deeply sampled blood TCRbeta repertoires from subjects exposed to, actively infected with, or recovered from COVID-19. The repertoires were made available in a free public database intended to serve as a resource for research on the immune response to SARS-CoV-2. The samples were drawn from two sources: the first 160 participants of the ongoing ImmuneRACE study, and over 950 subjects contributed by 6 global collaborators. The sample metadata nearly always contained a de-identified subject ID, COVID-19 status, age in years and sex. Where available, HLA class I and class II types were taken from metadata supplied by the sample provider and were not determined by assay-based typing.

CDR1 and CDR2 were assigned from the germline V gene as MGHDK and SYGVNS. The V and J ends are trimmed by 3 bases and 8 bases, leaving 14 bases between them. From its cysteine to its phenylalanine, the CDR3 spans 14 amino acids. Only CDR3 DNA is held: 42 bases, read in frame from base 1. TCRbeta CDR3 regions were amplified from genomic DNA using the immunoSEQ Assay, a bias-controlled multiplex PCR. The study's own analysis went as follows. Nucleated cell counts per sample were estimated from amplification of reference gene primers within the assay. To quantify the absolute abundance of each unique TCRbeta CDR3 rearrangement, sequence reads were collapsed and filtered. Productive Simpson clonality was computed per sample as the square root of Simpson's diversity index over productive rearrangements. TCRdb's version of the immuneACCESS table is confined to in-frame rearrangements and falls short of the full clone set. An unresolved V gene accounts for under half of the shortfall where checked; the remainder is of unknown origin. V and J calls and clone size are copied from that table; D and trimming were computed from the DNA. The sample contains around 230,000 clones, 88% of them found a single time. Of the sample, 2.5% to 3% falls within the top ten clones.

A word on this clone: Its recognized antigen is unknown. No much larger clone is present one base from it, and per-base qualities are unavailable.

Participants in the prospective study were aged roughly 18 to 100 years, lived in over 20 United States geographic areas, and enrolled through a virtual design. In the prospective study, participants were assigned to cohorts based on the clinical history participants reported in a screening survey and a study questionnaire. Recovered participants in ImmuneRACE Cohort 3 were defined by two consecutive negative NP/OP PCR tests, clearance by a healthcare professional, or resolution of symptoms. Mobile phlebotomists in the prospective study collected whole blood, serum and a nasopharyngeal or oropharyngeal swab from every participant. Prospective study participants could optionally give additional blood draws and questionnaires over a roughly 2-month period. Before DNA extraction, blood samples from the prospective study were shipped at room temperature or frozen. On the study overall, not on this receptor specifically: How much clinical and demographic metadata was included differed by source and by participant, and the metadata was provided uncurated.

Recombination linked TRBV25-1 to TRBJ2-1; the D gene is perhaps TRBD1, from 7 matching bases. This receptor was taken from a woman under 40 who had recovered from COVID-19. Sequenced input: PBMCs or T cells enriched from blood (not recorded which). For the CDR3, the sequence is CASSDRGAMDEQFF. The DNA sequence is as follows: TGTGCCAGCAGTGACAGGGGGGCAATGGATGAGCAGTTCTTC.